The rows below give T cell receptor beta chains drawn from one sample of a study of T-cell reconstitution after alpha-beta-depleted transplantation in children. TCRdb fed the PCR reads into MiXCR, producing one record per CDR3 protein. The repertoire holds 90,000 to 100,000 distinct CDR3 sequences, with 20% to 25% as singletons. Sequenced material: PBMCs, taken before TCRalphabeta/CD19-depleted stem cell transplant. Every receptor here comes from a boy aged 2-15 years with acute lymphoblastic leukemia, due to receive a stem cell transplant. CDR3s include the opening cysteine and the closing phenylalanine or tryptophan. Fields, in order: J gene, D gene, V gene, clone size, CDR3 DNA, CDR3 protein. A D gene is named only where the DNA matches it firmly. Some rows mark clone size as missing; the rest say once, few, many or name a class of expanded clone.

>TRBJ1-4|NA|TRBV12-3/TRBV12-4|NA
TGTGCCAGCAGTTTAGGGAACCGGAGGGAAAAACTGTTTTTT
CASSLGNRREKLFF
>TRBJ2-3|NA|TRBV20-1|NA
TGCAGTGCTAGAGAAAGCACAGATACGCAGTATTTT
CSARESTDTQYF
>TRBJ1-5|NA|TRBV4-1|NA
TGCGCCAGCAGCCAATCGCCAGTTAACAATCAGCCCCAGCATTTT
CASSQSPVNNQPQHF
>TRBJ2-2|TRBD2|TRBV4-1|few
TGCGCCAGCAGCCAAGTAGCGGGAGGCCGGGCCGGGGAGCTGTTTTTT
CASSQVAGGRAGELFF
>TRBJ2-7|TRBD2|TRBV20-1|NA
TGCAGTGCCCCGAGACTAGCGGTAACCTACGAGCAGTACTTC
CSAPRLAVTYEQYF
>TRBJ2-7|NA|TRBV27|few
TGTGCCAGCAGTTTATCGCGATACAACTACGAGCAGTACTTC
CASSLSRYNYEQYF
>TRBJ2-5|NA|TRBV27|NA
TGTGCCAGCAGTCGCGGAGGCCTTCTGGAGACCCAGTACTTC
CASSRGGLLETQYF
>TRBJ2-1|TRBD2|TRBV2|NA
TGTACCATCAGTTTAAGGGTTCGGCTAGCGGAGGGGACGGGGAATGAGCAGTTCTTC
CTISLRVRLAEGTGNEQFF
>TRBJ2-1|TRBD2|TRBV20-1|few
TGCAGTGCCCAGAGGCCGCCTAGCGGAGTTTTGAATGAGCAGTTCTTC
CSAQRPPSGVLNEQFF
>TRBJ1-1|NA|TRBV10-3|few
TGTGCCATCAGTAAGGGGGAGGGAGAAGCTTTCTTT
CAISKGEGEAFF
>TRBJ2-5|TRBD2|TRBV28|NA
TGTGCCAGCAGTTTAGAGCGGGGAGCGACGGAGACCCAGTACTTC
CASSLERGATETQYF
>TRBJ2-5|NA|TRBV5-1|NA
TGCGCCAGCAGCAAGTCCAGCGGAGGGGCCGGGGAGACCCAGTACTTC
CASSKSSGGAGETQYF
>TRBJ2-3|NA|TRBV10-3|NA
TGTGCCATCAGCCCCCAGTCCGGTACGCAGTATTTT
CAISPQSGTQYF
>TRBJ2-5|NA|TRBV12-3/TRBV12-4|few
TGTGCCAGCAGTTTAGCTGGGGGGTCTAAAGAGACCCAGTACTTC
CASSLAGGSKETQYF
>TRBJ1-3|NA|TRBV20-1|NA
TGCAGTGCTAGTGGGACTGGGGGAAACACCATATATTTT
CSASGTGGNTIYF
>TRBJ2-1|TRBD2|TRBV7-9|few
TGTGCCAGCAGCTTAAATCTAGCGGCGGGGAATGAGCAGTTCTTC
CASSLNLAAGNEQFF
>TRBJ2-1|NA|TRBV25-1|NA
TGTGCCAGCAGTGAGCGGACTGAGCAGTTCTTC
CASSERTEQFF
>TRBJ2-5|NA|TRBV10-3|many
TGTGCCATCAGTGGCCTCCAAGAGACCCAGTACTTC
CAISGLQETQYF
>TRBJ2-6|NA|TRBV3-1|few
TGTGCCAGCAGCCTTACCGAGGCTGGGGCCAACGTCCTGACTTTC
CASSLTEAGANVLTF
>TRBJ2-7|NA|TRBV6-2/TRBV6-3|NA
TGTGCCAGCAGGAGCCGACAGTCCTACGAGCAGTACTTC
CASRSRQSYEQYF
>TRBJ2-7|NA|TRBV7-2|few
TGTGCCAGCAGCTGGAGCGGGTTCTCCTACGAGCAGTACTTC
CASSWSGFSYEQYF
>TRBJ2-7|NA|TRBV5-1|few
TGCGCCAGCAGCCCTCAGGTGAACTCCTACGAGCAGTACTTC
CASSPQVNSYEQYF
>TRBJ1-6|NA|TRBV28|NA
TGTGCCAGCAGCTTACAGGGAGCGTATAATTCACCCCTCCACTTT
CASSLQGAYNSPLHF
>TRBJ2-7|NA|TRBV7-9|many
TGTGCCAGCAGCCTATCGGATACGGAGAGCGGAGCGTACTTC
CASSLSDTESGAYF